This T cell receptor (beta chain) was captured by sequencing in a study of cytomegalovirus exposure and HLA in healthy donors. General study points: In vitro checks showed that a few CMV-associated chains really do target CMV antigens. The authors listed about 170 TCR beta chains as cytomegalovirus-associated. Despite most TCR sequences being rare, some public TCRs occurred in many donors.

The donors were members of the validation cohort comprising roughly 130 subjects, separate from the roughly 650-subject first cohort. Note on this clone: The antigen remains undetermined.

The CDR3 is 14 residues long. Germline CDR1 reads MGHDK; CDR2 reads SYGVNS. V was pared by 2 bases and J by 6 bases, with 11 bases between. Sequencing used immunoSEQ multiplex PCR; TCRdb keeps in-frame clones, though not all of them. The repertoire includes about 330,000 clones, around 90% of them detected once, and about 1% sits in the top ten. The chain links TRBV25-1 to TRBJ2-1; D is undetermined. The sequenced sample was PBMCs. The clonotype was recovered from a woman in her 30s in good health and CMV-seropositive. CDR3 protein: CASSETPSINEQFF. CDR3 nucleotides: TGTGCCAGCAGTGAAACCCCCAGCATCAATGAGCAGTTCTTC.